These 15 T cell receptor beta chains were all obtained from the same sample, sequenced in a study of OX40 agonist ivuxolimab in advanced cancers. Only in-frame clones appear in the TCRdb table, and some are missing; sequencing was by immunoSEQ multiplex PCR. The sample has over 50,000 clones; roughly four fifths are singletons. Specimen: CD4+ or CD8+ T cells sorted from blood, collected in a trial of the OX40 agonist ivuxolimab. The receptor source for this set is an adult with an advanced solid tumor such as melanoma, head and neck, liver or kidney cancer.

This chain connects TRBV7-8 to TRBJ2-4; no reliable D call. CDR1 and CDR2 (germline): SGHVS, FQNEAQ. The CDR3 covers 14 residues. V was shortened by 0 bases and J by 7 bases, with 10 bases between the two germline ends. CDR3 bases: TGTGCCAGCAGCTTAGCGACTGGAAGCAACATTCAGTACTTC. This codes for CASSLATGSNIQYF.

This sequence joins TRBV6-6 and TRBJ1-2; D possibly corresponds to TRBD1 (5 bases). Germline lookup yields CDR1 MNHNY and CDR2 SVGAGI (reference sequence). The V and J ends lost 8 bases and 4 bases respectively, with 17 bases between them. CDR3 size: 14 residues. For the CDR3, the DNA is TGTGCCAGCCGGCGAGGGGAATCCGGCTATGGCTACACCTTC. This gives the protein CASRRGESGYGYTF.

This sequence joins TRBV2 and TRBJ2-7; no clear D. CDR3 length equals 15 residues. CDR1 and CDR2 from the germline V gene are SNHLY and FYNNEI. Trimming cost V 8 bases and J 2 bases, with 19 bases left between them. CDR3 amino acids: CASSKELIIPYEQYF. For the CDR3, the DNA is TGTGCCAGCTCCAAAGAACTCATTATTCCCTACGAGCAGTACTTC.

This sequence joins TRBV19 and TRBJ1-5; weak D call: TRBD1 (6 bases). The V gene lost 4 bases and the J gene lost 0 bases, with 13 bases spanning the gap. CDR3 size: 16 residues. Per germline, CDR1 LNHDA and CDR2 SQIVND (reference sequence). Written as DNA, the CDR3 is TGTGCCAGTAGTAAGCTAGGGGGATCTAGCAATCAGCCCCAGCATTTT. Protein sequence: CASSKLGGSSNQPQHF.

The chain uses TRBV2 and TRBJ1-6; 8 positions match TRBD1. This CDR3 contains 14 residues. Germline V gives CDR1 SNHLY, CDR2 FYNNEI. V was pared by 5 bases and J by 11 bases, with 8 bases of the junction left unmatched. The CDR3 DNA sequence: TGTGCCAGCAGTCCGGACAGGGATAGGCCACCCCTCCACTTT. It codes for CASSPDRDRPPLHF.

This clone turned up a few times. The V call is TRBV4-2, the J call TRBJ1-2; D gene ambiguous. The CDR3 has 14 amino acids. Germline V gene data show CDR1 as LGHNA and CDR2 as YNFKEQ. Trimming took off 5 bases at V and 3 bases at J, with 13 bases between the two ends. DNA for the CDR3: TGTGCCAGCAGCTTAGATGCCAGTTACTATGGCTACACCTTC. It yields the protein CASSLDASYYGYTF.

This clone appeared once. The CDR3 spells CASSFDSKGGELFF. The CDR3 DNA reads TGCGCCAGCAGCTTCGACAGTAAAGGCGGGGAGCTGTTTTTT. The gene calls are TRBV5-1 and TRBJ2-2; TRBD1 is a possible D gene (5 bases). The length of the CDR3 is 14 residues. From germline, CDR1 is SGHRS and CDR2 YFSETQ. V lost 2 bases and J lost 7, with 12 bases in between.

This clone has a handful of counts. The rearrangement uses TRBV15 and TRBJ2-5; D is possibly TRBD2 (6 bases). Trimming took off 1 base at V and 3 bases at J, with 9 bases between the two ends. Germline V gives CDR1 LNHNV, CDR2 YYDKDF (reference sequence). The CDR3 sequence is 14 residues long. CDR3 sequence: CATSRVGTEETQYF. CDR3 in DNA: TGTGCCACCAGCAGAGTTGGGACTGAAGAGACCCAGTACTTC.

The gene calls are TRBV28 and TRBJ2-7; 9 bases line up with TRBD1. Germline V gene lookup returns CDR1 MDHEN and CDR2 SYDVKM. The CDR3 sequence is 15 residues long. V lost 4 bases, J lost 3 bases, and 7 bases stayed unmatched. CDR3 region: CASSSYGTGRYEQYF. The CDR3, as DNA: TGTGCCAGCAGTTCCTACGGGACAGGGCGCTACGAGCAGTACTTC. The full variable domain, completed using reference TRBV28 and TRBJ2-7, is DVKVTQSSRYLVKRTGEKVFLECVQDMDHENMFWYRQDPGLGLRLIYFSYDVKMKEKGDIPEGYSVSREKKERFSLILESASTNQTSMYLCASSSYGTGRYEQYFGPGTRLTVT.

The rearrangement uses TRBV7-2 and TRBJ1-1; unclear D gene. Per germline, CDR1 SGHTA and CDR2 FQGNSA. Trimming removed 1 base at V and 2 bases at J, with 8 bases between. The CDR3 has 14 residues. As DNA, the CDR3 is TGTGCCAGCAGCTTAGGGCTGGGAAACACTGAAGCTTTCTTT. It is translated as CASSLGLGNTEAFF.

The chain employs TRBV5-5 and TRBJ1-4, with 7 bases matching TRBD1. The CDR3 has 16 residues. Unmatched junction bases numbered 10, after V lost 5 bases and J lost 3 bases. Per the germline V gene, CDR1 is SGHKS and CDR2 is YYEKEE (reference sequence). This CDR3 is CASRARQGSANEKLFF. The CDR3 region has the DNA TGTGCCAGCAGAGCCAGACAGGGATCGGCTAATGAAAAACTGTTTTTT.

The chain links TRBV28 to TRBJ1-6; 7 bases line up with TRBD1. The CDR3 sequence is 18 residues long. CDR1 is MDHEN, CDR2 SYDVKM, per germline. Losses at the gene ends were 6 bases for V and 7 bases for J; bases not matched to a gene: 18. In nucleotides, the CDR3 is TGTGCCAGCAGAGAAAACCGACAGGGAATAAGTGGAAATTCACCCCTCCACTTT. Translating it yields CASRENRQGISGNSPLHF.

The CDR3 protein is CASSMGPGPQETQYF. The CDR3, as DNA: TGTGCCAGTAGTATGGGCCCGGGACCTCAAGAGACCCAGTACTTC. V is TRBV19 and J is TRBJ2-5, with D possibly called TRBD1 or TRBD2 (5 bases each). V shed 3 bases and J shed 2 bases, with 13 bases lying between them. The V gene's germline CDR1 is LNHDA and CDR2 SQIVND (reference sequence). The CDR3 is made up of 15 amino acids.

The chain carries TRBV7-2 and TRBJ2-5; possible D gene TRBD2, 6 bases. The V end was cut by 5 bases, the J end by 1 base, with 14 bases between. Germline loops: CDR1 SGHTA, CDR2 FQGNSA. This CDR3 has 15 amino acids. The CDR3 spells CASSPSSGVQETQYF. The CDR3 DNA reads TGTGCCAGCAGCCCAAGTTCGGGGGTCCAAGAGACCCAGTACTTC.

Details on this clone: The junction differs from germline at one of its ends, possibly a read error. The chain couples TRBV5-6 to TRBJ2-1, with a possible D match to TRBD1 (6 bases). The CDR3 contains 16 residues. CDR1 SGHDT and CDR2 YYEEEE come from the germline V gene. The CDR3 here is CASSGKTGSSYDEQFF. The CDR3 coding sequence is TGTGCCAGCAGCGGCAAGACAGGAAGCTCCTACGATGAGCAGTTCTTC.